This entry is about one T cell receptor (beta chain). This sample is part of a study of blood T cell repertoires in COVID-19. Trimming took 3 bases from V and 4 from J; bases not matched to a gene: 8. The V gene's germline CDR1 is SEHNR and CDR2 FQNEAQ (reference sequence). CDR3 length: 15 amino acids. Authors' processing steps: Nucleated cell counts were estimated from reference gene primer amplification. Sequencing used immunoSEQ multiplex PCR; TCRdb keeps in-frame clones, though not all of them. The V and J calls and clone size are taken from that table; D and trimming were inferred from the DNA. The profile shows fewer than 300,000 clones, roughly 84% of them singletons.

Sequenced input: peripheral blood. The receptor was isolated from a human donor with COVID-19, enrolled during active disease. The donor label of this sample is uncertain. The chain joins TRBV7-9 to TRBJ2-5; 7 bases map to TRBD2. Written as DNA, the CDR3 is TGTGCCAGCAGCTTGCGCGGGAGCCGCTCAGAGACCCAGTACTTC. Translation gives CASSLRGSRSETQYF.